The 6 T cell receptor beta chains below all came from one sample that was sequenced in a study of early T cells in non-severe SARS-CoV-2 infection. TCRdb reanalysed the 5' RACE reads using MiXCR and keeps one entry per CDR3 protein. The sample lists 70,000 or so distinct CDR3 sequences; about an eighth were seen once. Sequenced sample: whole blood. Every receptor here comes from an adult who was a healthcare worker with PCR-confirmed SARS-CoV-2 infection or an uninfected control (not recorded which).

This clonotype was detected many times. This chain joins TRBV3-1 and TRBJ1-2, with D possibly being TRBD1 (5 bases). V lost 0 bases, J lost 4 bases, and 12 bases lay in between. The CDR3 length is 15 residues. Germline CDR1 and CDR2: LGHDT and YNNKEL (reference sequence). CDR3 coding DNA: TGTGCCAGCAGCCAAGATACGGGGCTGGGCTATGGCTACACCTTC. Encoded protein: CASSQDTGLGYGYTF.

This clonotype was recorded a few times. This rearrangement joins TRBV7-3 to TRBJ1-6; D gene ambiguous. Germline V CDR1 and CDR2: SGHTA, FQGTGA. Deletions cut 1 base from V and 7 bases from J, with 8 bases between. The CDR3 runs 14 residues. The CDR3 here is CASSLKLKNSPLHF. CDR3 in DNA: TGTGCCAGCAGCTTAAAACTTAAGAATTCACCCCTCCACTTT.

V gene TRBV7-2 combines with J gene TRBJ2-1; D is perhaps TRBD1 or TRBD2 (6 bases each). Trimming cost V 4 bases and J 5 bases, with 15 bases left between them. CDR3 length equals 15 residues. Germline CDR1 SGHTA, CDR2 FQGNSA. CDR3 coding DNA: TGTGCCAGCAGCTCGAATGGGGGCGGGGACAATGAGCAGTTCTTC. It codes for CASSSNGGGDNEQFF. Full variable domain (missing parts from reference TRBV7-2 and TRBJ2-1): GAGVSQSPSNKVTEKGKDVELRCDPISGHTALYWYRQSLGQGLEFLIYFQGNSAPDKSGLPSDRFSAERTGGSVSTLTIQRTQQEDSAVYLCASSSNGGGDNEQFFGPGTRLTVL.

The chain recombines TRBV7-2 with TRBJ1-2, with 8 bases matching TRBD1. CDR3 size: 15 residues. Per the germline V gene, CDR1 is SGHTA and CDR2 is FQGNSA. V dropped 1 base and J dropped 7; count of bases not matched to a gene: 8. The CDR3 DNA follows: TGTGCCAGCAGCTTAGACTCCAGGGGGCGCGGTGGCTACACCTTC. It codes for CASSLDSRGRGGYTF.

This clonotype was counted only a few times. The V gene is TRBV29-1, the J gene TRBJ2-5; D possibly corresponds to TRBD2 (5 bases). Looked up from germline, CDR1 is SQVTM and CDR2 is ANQGSEA. This CDR3 region has 11 residues. V was pared by 8 bases and J by 2 bases, with 9 bases between. CDR3 in amino acids: CSWELQETQYF. The CDR3 bases are TGCAGCTGGGAGCTACAAGAGACCCAGTACTTC. The whole variable domain, remainder taken from reference TRBV29-1 and TRBJ2-5, is SAVISQKPSRDICQRGTSLTIQCQVDSQVTMMFWYRQQPGQSLTLIATANQGSEATYESGFVIDKFPISRPNLTFSTLTVSNMSPEDSSIYLCSWELQETQYFGPGTRLLVL.

This clonotype was observed a handful of times. The chain links TRBV12-3 or TRBV12-4 to TRBJ2-2; a weak D match, TRBD1 (6 bases). Trimming left V 6 bases short and J 4 bases short, with 18 bases between. There are 16 residues in the CDR3. CDR3 residues: CASSDPAGVPTGELFF. The CDR3 DNA reads as TGTGCCAGCAGCGACCCGGCAGGGGTCCCCACCGGGGAGCTGTTTTTT.